The T cell receptor beta chain described here comes from a study of blood T cells in healthy people across ages. This clonotype was observed a handful of times. Its antigen is unknown. Study results and limitations: Long-lived and aged donors differed, with more naive CD4+ cells and higher diversity in the long-lived.

Sample-barcoded 5' priming and a J-beta primer mix drove a second PCR of roughly 6 to 12 cycles. Using its own MiXCR run on the 5' RACE reads, TCRdb lists one record per CDR3 protein. Of around 800,000 distinct CDR3 sequences in the sample, roughly 26% were seen once. Each sample used at least 6.5 million PBMCs. The sample also formed part of further work on T cells of mothers and their children. From that second work: The M1S primer of the second PCR added sample barcodes and 2-4 random nucleotides.

What was sequenced was blood. The TCR comes from a boy younger than 18 in good health.

The CDR3 is CASSSFGQGTEQYF. Written as DNA, the CDR3 is TGTGCCAGCAGTTCCTTTGGACAGGGTACCGAGCAGTACTTC. The chain carries TRBV6-2 or TRBV6-3 and TRBJ2-7, with TRBD1 matching over 8 bases. Trimming at V came to 4 bases and at J to 6 bases, leaving 8 bases not matched to a gene. Germline assignment: CDR1 MNHEY and CDR2 SVGEGT. The CDR3 totals 14 residues.